Given below is one T cell receptor beta chain in context. The data stem from a study of CD8 T cells in Susac syndrome. RNA amounts of 0.5 to 1 ug underwent reverse transcription with random hexamers. Across 54 Vbeta and 13 Jbeta, immunoSEQ multiplex PCR amplified TCR beta CDR3. From the immunoSEQ multiplex PCR reads, TCRdb called clonotypes with MiXCR, one entry per CDR3 protein. The profile shows more than 150,000 distinct CDR3 sequences, 90% to 95% of them singletons. The individuals used as controls were healthy donors who had been matched for both age and sex. The clonotype comes from a human donor in good health. Sequencing was done on a sample of CD4+ T cells from PBMCs.

DNA for the CDR3: TGCGCCAGCAGCACCGCCGAACAGGGGCGAACGCAGTATTTT. This codes for CASSTAEQGRTQYF. The rearrangement uses TRBV4-3 and TRBJ2-3; 7 nucleotides align to TRBD1. The germline V gene encodes CDR1 LGHNA and CDR2 YSLEER. V dropped 5 bases and J dropped 9; count of bases not matched to a gene: 11. CDR3 length: 14 amino acids.